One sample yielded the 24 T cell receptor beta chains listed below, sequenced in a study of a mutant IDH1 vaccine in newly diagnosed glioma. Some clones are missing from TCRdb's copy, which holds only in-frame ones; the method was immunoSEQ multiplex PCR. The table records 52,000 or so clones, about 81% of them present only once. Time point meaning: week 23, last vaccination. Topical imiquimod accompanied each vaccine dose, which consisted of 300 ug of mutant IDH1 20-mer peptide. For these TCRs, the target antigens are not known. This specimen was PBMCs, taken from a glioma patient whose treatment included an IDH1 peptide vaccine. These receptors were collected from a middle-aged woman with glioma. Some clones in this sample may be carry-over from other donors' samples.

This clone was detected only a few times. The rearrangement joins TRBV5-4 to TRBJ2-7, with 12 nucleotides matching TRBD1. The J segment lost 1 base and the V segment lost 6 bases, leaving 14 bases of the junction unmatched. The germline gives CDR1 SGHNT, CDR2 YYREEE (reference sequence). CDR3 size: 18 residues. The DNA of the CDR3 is TGTGCCAGCACCCCGGAAGCTCCGGGACAGGGGGCTTCCTACGAGCAGTACTTC. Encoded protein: CASTPEAPGQGASYEQYF.

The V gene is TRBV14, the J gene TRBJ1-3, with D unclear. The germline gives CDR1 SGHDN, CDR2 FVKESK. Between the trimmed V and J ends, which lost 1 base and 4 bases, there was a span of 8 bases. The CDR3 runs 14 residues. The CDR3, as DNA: TGTGCCAGCAGCCAAGCTGGGAGGGGAAACACCATATATTTT. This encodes CASSQAGRGNTIYF.

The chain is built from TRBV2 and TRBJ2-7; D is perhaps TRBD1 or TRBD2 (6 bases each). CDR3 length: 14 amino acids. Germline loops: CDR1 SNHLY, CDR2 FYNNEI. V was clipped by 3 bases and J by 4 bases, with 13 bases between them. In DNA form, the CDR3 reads TGTGCCAGCAGTGAGTGGGGGGCGCGGTACGAGCAGTACTTC. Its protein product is CASSEWGARYEQYF.

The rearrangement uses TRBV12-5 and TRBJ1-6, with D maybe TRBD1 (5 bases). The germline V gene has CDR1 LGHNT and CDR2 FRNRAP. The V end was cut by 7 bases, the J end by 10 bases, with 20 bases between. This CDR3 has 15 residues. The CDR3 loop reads CASARGDPLRSPLHF. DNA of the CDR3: TGTGCTAGTGCCCGAGGGGACCCCTTAAGGTCACCCCTCCACTTT.

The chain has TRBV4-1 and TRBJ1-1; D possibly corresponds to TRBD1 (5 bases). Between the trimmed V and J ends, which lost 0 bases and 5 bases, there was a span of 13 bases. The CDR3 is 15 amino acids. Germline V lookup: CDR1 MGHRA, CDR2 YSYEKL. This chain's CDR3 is CASSQDSVEGTEAFF. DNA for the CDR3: TGCGCCAGCAGCCAAGATTCGGTGGAGGGGACTGAAGCTTTCTTT.

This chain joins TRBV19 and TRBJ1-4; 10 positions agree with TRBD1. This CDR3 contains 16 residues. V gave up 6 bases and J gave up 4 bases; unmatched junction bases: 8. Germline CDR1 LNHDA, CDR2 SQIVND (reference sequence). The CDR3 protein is CASSPWDRGSNEKLFF. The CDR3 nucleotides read TGTGCCAGTAGCCCCTGGGACAGGGGAAGTAATGAAAAACTGTTTTTT. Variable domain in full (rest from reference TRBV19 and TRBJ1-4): DGGITQSPKYLFRKEGQNVTLSCEQNLNHDAMYWYRQDPGQGLRLIYYSQIVNDFQKGDIAEGYSVSREKKESFPLTVTSAQKNPTAFYLCASSPWDRGSNEKLFFGSGTQLSVL.

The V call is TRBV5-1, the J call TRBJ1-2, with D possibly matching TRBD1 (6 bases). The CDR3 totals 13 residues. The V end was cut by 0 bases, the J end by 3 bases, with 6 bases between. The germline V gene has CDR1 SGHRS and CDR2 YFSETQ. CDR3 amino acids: CASSLDRDYGYTF. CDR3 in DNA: TGCGCCAGCAGCTTGGACAGGGACTATGGCTACACCTTC.

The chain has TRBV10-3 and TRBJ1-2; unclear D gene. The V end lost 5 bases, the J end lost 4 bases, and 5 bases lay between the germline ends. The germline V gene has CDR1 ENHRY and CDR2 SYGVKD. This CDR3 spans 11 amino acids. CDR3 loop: CAISQSYGYTF. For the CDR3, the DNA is TGTGCCATCAGTCAAAGCTATGGCTACACCTTC.

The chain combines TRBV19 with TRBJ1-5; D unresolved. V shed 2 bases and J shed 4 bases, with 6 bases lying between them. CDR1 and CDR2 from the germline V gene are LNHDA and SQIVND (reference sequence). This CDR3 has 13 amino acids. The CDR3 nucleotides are TGTGCCAGTAGTATACAGGTTAATCAGCCCCAGCATTTT. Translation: CASSIQVNQPQHF.

The CDR3 DNA follows: TGCGCCAGCAGCGGCGGTACAGGGAAATGGCTGTTTTTT. Amino acid sequence: CASSGGTGKWLFF. This chain links TRBV5-1 with TRBJ1-4; D is possibly TRBD1 (6 bases). CDR1 is SGHRS, CDR2 YFSETQ, per germline. The V end was cut by 4 bases, the J end by 14 bases, with 18 bases between. CDR3 length: 13 amino acids.

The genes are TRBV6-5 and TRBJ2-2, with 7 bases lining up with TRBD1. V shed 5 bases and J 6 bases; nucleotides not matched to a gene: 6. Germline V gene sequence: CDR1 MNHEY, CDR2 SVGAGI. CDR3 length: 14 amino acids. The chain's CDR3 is CASSPSQGAGELFF. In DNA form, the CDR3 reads TGTGCCAGCAGTCCCTCGCAGGGGGCCGGGGAGCTGTTTTTT.

In nucleotides, the CDR3 is TGTGCCACAAAAGGACAGGGTGGTAATCAGCCCCAGCATTTT. It encodes CATKGQGGNQPQHF. This chain links TRBV6-5 with TRBJ1-5; 8 bases map to TRBD1. The CDR3 runs to 14 residues. CDR1 and CDR2 from the germline V gene are MNHEY and SVGAGI. The V and J ends lost 10 bases and 4 bases, in that order; junction bases with no gene match: 9.

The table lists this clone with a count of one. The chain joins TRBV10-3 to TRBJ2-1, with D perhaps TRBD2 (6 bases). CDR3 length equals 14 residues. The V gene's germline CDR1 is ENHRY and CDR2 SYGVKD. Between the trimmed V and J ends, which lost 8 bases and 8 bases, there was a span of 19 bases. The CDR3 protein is CAIRHQLASDEQFF. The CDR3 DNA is TGTGCCATCCGCCATCAGCTAGCGAGCGATGAGCAGTTCTTC.

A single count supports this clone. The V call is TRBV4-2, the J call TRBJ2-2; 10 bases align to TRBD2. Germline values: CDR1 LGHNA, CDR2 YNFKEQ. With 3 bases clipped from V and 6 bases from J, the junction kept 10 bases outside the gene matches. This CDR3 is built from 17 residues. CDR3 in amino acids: CASSQDTRAGGPGELFF. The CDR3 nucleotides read TGTGCCAGCAGCCAGGATACGCGAGCGGGGGGGCCCGGGGAGCTGTTTTTT.

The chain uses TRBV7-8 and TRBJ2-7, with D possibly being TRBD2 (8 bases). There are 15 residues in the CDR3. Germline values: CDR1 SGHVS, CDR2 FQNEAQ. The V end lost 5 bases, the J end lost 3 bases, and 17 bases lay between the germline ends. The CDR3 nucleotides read TGTGCCAGCAGCAACCGGGAGGGGGCCTACTACGAGCAGTACTTC. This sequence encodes CASSNREGAYYEQYF.

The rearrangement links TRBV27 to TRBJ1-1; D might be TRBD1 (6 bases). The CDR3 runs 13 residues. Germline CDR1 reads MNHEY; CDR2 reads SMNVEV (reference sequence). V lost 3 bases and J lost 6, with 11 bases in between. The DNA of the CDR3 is TGTGCCAGCAGTTTGGGGGCAGGGGCTGAAGCTTTCTTT. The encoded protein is CASSLGAGAEAFF.

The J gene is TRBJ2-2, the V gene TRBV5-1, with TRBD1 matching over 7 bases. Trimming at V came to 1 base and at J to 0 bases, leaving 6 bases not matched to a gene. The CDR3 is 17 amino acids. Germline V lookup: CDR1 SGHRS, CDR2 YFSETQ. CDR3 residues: CASSLMPGTANTGELFF. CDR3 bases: TGCGCCAGCAGCTTGATGCCCGGGACAGCGAACACCGGGGAGCTGTTTTTT.

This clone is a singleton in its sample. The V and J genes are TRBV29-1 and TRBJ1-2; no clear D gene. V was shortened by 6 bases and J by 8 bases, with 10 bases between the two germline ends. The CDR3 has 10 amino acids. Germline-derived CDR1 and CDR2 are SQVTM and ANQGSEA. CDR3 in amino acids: CSVMDEGYTF. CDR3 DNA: TGCAGCGTAATGGACGAGGGCTACACCTTC.

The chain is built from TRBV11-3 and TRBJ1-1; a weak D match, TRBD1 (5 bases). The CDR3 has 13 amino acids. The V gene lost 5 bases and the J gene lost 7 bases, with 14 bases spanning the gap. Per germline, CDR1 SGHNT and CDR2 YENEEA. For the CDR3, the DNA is TGTGCCAGCAGCACCCTGGGGGGGAGTGAAGCTTTCTTT. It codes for CASSTLGGSEAFF.

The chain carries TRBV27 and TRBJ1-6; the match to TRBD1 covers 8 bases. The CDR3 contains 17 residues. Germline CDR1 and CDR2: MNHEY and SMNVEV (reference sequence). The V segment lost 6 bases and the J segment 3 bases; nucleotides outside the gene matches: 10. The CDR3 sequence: CASRWTGSGFYNSPLHF. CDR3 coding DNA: TGTGCCAGCAGGTGGACAGGGAGCGGCTTCTATAATTCACCCCTCCACTTT.

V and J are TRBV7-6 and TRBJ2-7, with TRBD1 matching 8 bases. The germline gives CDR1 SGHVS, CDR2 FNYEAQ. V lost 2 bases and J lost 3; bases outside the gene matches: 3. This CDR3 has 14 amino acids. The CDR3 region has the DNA TGTGCCAGCAGCTTAATGGGACAGGACTACGAGCAGTACTTC. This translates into CASSLMGQDYEQYF.

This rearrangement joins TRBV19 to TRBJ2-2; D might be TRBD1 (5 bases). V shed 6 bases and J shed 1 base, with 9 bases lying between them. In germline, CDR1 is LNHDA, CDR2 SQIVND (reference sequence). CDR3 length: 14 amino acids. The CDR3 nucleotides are TGTGCCAGTAGCACCGACAGGAACACCGGGGAGCTGTTTTTT. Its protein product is CASSTDRNTGELFF.

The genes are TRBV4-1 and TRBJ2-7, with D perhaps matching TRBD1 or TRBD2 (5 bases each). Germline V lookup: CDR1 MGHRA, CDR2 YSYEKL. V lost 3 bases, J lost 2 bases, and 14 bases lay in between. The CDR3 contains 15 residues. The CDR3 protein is CASSHSGTGPYEQYF. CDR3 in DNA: TGCGCCAGCAGCCATTCCGGGACCGGACCCTACGAGCAGTACTTC.

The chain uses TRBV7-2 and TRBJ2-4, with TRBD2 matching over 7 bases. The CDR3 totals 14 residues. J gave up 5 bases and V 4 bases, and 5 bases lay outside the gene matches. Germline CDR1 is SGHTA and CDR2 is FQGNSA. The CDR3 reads CASSWSGVENIQYF. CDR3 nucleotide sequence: TGTGCCAGCAGCTGGAGCGGGGTGGAAAACATTCAGTACTTC.